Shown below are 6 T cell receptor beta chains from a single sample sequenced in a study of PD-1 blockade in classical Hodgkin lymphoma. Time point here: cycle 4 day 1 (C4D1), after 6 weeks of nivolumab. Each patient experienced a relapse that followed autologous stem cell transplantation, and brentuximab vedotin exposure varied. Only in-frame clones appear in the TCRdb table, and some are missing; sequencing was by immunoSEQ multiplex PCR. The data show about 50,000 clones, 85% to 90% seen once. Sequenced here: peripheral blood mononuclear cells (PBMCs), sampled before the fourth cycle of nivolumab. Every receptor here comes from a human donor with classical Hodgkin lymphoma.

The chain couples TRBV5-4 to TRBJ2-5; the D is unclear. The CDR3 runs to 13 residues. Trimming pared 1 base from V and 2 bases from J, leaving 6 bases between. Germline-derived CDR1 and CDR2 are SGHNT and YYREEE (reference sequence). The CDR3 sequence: CASSLLVQETQYF. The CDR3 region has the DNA TGTGCCAGCAGCTTGCTAGTACAAGAGACCCAGTACTTC.

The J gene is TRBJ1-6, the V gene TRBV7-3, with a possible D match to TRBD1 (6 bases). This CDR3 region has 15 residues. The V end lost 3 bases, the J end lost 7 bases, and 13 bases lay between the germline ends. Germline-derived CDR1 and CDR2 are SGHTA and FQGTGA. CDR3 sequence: CASSFSGTSNSPLHF. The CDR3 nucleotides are TGTGCCAGCAGCTTCTCCGGGACATCGAATTCACCCCTCCACTTT.

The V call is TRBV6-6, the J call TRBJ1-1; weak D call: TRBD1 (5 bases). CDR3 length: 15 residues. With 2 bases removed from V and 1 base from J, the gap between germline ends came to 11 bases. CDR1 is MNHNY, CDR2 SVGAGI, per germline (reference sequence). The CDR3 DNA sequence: TGTGCCAGCAGTTACACCGGGACGGGGAACACTGAAGCTTTCTTT. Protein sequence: CASSYTGTGNTEAFF.

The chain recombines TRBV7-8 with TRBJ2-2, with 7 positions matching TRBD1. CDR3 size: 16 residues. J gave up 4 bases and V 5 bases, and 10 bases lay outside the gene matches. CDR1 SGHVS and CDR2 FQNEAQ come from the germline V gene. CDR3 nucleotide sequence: TGTGCCAGCAGCATAAGACAGGGTGGGATCACCGGGGAGCTGTTTTTT. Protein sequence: CASSIRQGGITGELFF.

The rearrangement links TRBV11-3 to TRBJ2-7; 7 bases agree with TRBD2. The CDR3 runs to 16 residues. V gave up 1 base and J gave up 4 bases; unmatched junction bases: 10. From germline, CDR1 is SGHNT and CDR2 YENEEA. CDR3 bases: TGTGCCAGCAGCTTAGGGTTACGGCTAGCGGAGTACGAGCAGTACTTC. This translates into CASSLGLRLAEYEQYF.

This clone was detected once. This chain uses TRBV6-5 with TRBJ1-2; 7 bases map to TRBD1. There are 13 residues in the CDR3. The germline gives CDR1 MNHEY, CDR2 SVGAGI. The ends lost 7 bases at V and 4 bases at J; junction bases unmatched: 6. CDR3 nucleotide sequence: TGTGCCAGCATGGGGACAGCCGTCTATGGCTACACCTTC. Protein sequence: CASMGTAVYGYTF.